This T cell receptor (beta chain) was profiled in a study of technical replicates of blood from a few donors. The repertoire was sequenced with immunoSEQ multiplex PCR; TCRdb's copy has only in-frame clones and lacks some. The table includes around 53,000 clones, around 90% detected once. The CDR3 is made up of 14 amino acids. CDR1 is LGHNA, CDR2 YNFKEQ, per germline. V was clipped by 2 bases and J by 1 base, with 7 bases between them. This clone was detected only once. The origin of this receptor is a human donor in good health. Some clones in this sample may be carry-over from other donors' samples. Specimen: PBMCs. This chain connects TRBV4-2 to TRBJ2-3, with D perhaps TRBD2 (5 bases). The CDR3 DNA is TGTGCCAGCAGCCAACGGGGTCGCACAGATACGCAGTATTTT. Translated, it gives CASSQRGRTDTQYF.